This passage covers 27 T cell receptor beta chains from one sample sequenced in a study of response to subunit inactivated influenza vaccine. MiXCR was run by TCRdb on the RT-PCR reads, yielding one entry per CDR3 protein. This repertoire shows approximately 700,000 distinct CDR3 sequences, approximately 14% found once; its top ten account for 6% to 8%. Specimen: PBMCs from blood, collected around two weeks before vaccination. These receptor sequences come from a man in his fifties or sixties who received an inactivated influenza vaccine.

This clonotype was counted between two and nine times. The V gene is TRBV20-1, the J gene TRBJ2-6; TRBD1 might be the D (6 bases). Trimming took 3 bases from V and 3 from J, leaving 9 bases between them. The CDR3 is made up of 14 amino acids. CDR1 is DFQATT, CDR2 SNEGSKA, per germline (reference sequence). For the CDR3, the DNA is TGCAGTGCTAGCCCGGACAGTGGGGCCAACGTCCTGACTTTC. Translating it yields CSASPDSGANVLTF.

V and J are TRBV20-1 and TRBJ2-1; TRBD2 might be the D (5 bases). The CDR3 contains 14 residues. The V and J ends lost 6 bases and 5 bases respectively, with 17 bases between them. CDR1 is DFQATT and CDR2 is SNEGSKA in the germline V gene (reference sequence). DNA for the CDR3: TGCAGTGCAACATCCCCCGGGATTGACAATGAGCAGTTCTTC. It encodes CSATSPGIDNEQFF.

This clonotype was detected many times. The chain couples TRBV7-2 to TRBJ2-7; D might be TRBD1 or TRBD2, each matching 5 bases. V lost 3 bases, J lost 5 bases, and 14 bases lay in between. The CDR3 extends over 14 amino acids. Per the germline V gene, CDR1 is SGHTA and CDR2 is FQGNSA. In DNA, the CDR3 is TGTGCCAGCAGCTTGTCTCATCTGGGGGACGAGCAGTACTTC. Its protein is CASSLSHLGDEQYF.

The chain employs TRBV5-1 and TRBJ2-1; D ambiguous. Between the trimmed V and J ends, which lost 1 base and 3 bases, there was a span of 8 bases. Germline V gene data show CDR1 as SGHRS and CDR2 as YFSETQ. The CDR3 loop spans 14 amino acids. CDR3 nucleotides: TGCGCCAGCAGCTTGCGGCTTTACTACAATGAGCAGTTCTTC. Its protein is CASSLRLYYNEQFF.

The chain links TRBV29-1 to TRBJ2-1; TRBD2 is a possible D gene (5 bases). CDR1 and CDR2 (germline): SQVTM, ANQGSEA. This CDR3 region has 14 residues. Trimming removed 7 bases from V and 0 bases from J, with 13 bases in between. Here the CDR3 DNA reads TGCAGCGCCGGGGTTTTACGCTCCTACAATGAGCAGTTCTTC. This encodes CSAGVLRSYNEQFF.

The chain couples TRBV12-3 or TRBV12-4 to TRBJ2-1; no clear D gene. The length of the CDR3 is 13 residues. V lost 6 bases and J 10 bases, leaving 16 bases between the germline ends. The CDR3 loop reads CASRGPENWEQFF. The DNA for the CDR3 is TGTGCCAGCAGGGGTCCGGAGAATTGGGAGCAGTTCTTC.

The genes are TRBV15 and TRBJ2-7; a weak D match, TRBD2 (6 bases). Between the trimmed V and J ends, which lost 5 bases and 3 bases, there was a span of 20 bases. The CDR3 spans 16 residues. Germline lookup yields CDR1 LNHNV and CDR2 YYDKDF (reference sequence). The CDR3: CATSSQLAPHFYEQYF. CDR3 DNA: TGTGCCACCAGCTCCCAACTAGCTCCACACTTCTACGAGCAGTACTTC.

The CDR3 DNA reads as TGTGCCAGCAGTTACCCCCGCTCATATACCGGGGGCGTTGTAAAGAATGAGCAGTTCTTC. Translating it yields CASSYPRSYTGGVVKNEQFF. The rearrangement uses TRBV6-2 or TRBV6-3 and TRBJ2-1; D assignment may be TRBD1 or TRBD2 (6 bases each). CDR3 length: 20 amino acids. Germline CDR1 reads MNHEY; CDR2 reads SVGEGT. V was cut by 2 bases and J by 7 bases, with 30 bases left in between.

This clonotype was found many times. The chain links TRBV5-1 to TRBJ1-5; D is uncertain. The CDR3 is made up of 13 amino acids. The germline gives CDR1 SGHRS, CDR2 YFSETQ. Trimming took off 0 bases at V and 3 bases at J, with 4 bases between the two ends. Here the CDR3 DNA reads TGCGCCAGCAGCTTGGAGGTCAATCAGCCCCAGCATTTT. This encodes CASSLEVNQPQHF. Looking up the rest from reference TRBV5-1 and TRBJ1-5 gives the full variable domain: KAGVTQTPRYLIKTRGQQVTLSCSPISGHRSVSWYQQTPGQGLQFLFEYFSETQRNKGNFPGRFSGRQFSNSRSEMNVSTLELGDSALYLCASSLEVNQPQHFGDGTRLSIL.

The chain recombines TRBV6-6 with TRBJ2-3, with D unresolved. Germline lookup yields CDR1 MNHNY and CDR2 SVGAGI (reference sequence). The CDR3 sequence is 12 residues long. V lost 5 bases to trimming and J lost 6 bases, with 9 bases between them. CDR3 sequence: CASSTAWDTQYF. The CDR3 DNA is TGTGCCAGCAGTACCGCATGGGATACGCAGTATTTT.

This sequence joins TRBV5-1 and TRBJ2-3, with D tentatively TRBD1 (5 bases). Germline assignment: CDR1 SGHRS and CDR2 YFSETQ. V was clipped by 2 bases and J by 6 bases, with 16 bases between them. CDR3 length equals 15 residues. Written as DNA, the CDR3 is TGCGCCAGCAGCTTAGACGGCCGTTGGGGCGATACGCAGTATTTT. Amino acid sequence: CASSLDGRWGDTQYF.

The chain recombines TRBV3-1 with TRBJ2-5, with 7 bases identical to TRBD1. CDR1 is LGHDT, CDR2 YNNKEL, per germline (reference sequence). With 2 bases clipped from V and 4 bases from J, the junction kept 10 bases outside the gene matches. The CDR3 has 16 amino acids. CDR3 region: CASSQHVGAGGETQYF. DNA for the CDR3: TGTGCCAGCAGCCAACATGTGGGGGCAGGGGGAGAGACCCAGTACTTC.

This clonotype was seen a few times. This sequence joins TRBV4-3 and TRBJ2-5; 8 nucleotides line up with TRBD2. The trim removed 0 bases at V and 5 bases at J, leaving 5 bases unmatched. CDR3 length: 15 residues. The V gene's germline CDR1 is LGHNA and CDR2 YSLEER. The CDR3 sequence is CASSQDRGGWETQYF. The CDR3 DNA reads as TGCGCCAGCAGCCAAGATCGGGGGGGATGGGAGACCCAGTACTTC.

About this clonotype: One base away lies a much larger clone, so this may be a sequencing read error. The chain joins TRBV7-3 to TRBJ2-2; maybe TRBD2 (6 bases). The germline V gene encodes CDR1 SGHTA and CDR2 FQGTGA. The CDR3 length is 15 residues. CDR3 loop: CVSSSRTTNTGELFF. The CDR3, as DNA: TGTGTCAGCAGCTCCCGGACTACGAACACCGGGGAGCTGTTTTTT.

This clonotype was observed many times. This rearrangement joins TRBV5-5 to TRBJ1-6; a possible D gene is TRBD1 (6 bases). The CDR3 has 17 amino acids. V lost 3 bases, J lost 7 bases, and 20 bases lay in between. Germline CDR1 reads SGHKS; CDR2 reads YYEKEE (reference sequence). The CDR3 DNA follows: TGTGCCAGCAGCTCCGGGGGCAGGGTGTATCAAAATTCACCCCTCCACTTT. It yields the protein CASSSGGRVYQNSPLHF. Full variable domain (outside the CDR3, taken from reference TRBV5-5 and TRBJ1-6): DAGVTQSPTHLIKTRGQQVTLRCSPISGHKSVSWYQQVLGQGPQFIFQYYEKEERGRGNFPDRFSARQFPNYSSELNVNALLLGDSALYLCASSSGGRVYQNSPLHFGNGTRLTVT.

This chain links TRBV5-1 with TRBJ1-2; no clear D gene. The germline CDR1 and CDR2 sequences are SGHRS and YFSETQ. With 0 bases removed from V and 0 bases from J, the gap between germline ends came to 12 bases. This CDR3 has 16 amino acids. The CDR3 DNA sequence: TGCGCCAGCAGCTTGGCCACCGAACAACCTAACTATGGCTACACCTTC. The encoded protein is CASSLATEQPNYGYTF.

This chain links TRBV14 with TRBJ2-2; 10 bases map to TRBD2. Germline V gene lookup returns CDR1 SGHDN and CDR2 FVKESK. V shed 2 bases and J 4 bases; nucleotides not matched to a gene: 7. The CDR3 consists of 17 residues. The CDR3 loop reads CASSQKLAGDGTGELFF. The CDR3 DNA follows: TGTGCCAGCAGCCAAAAGCTAGCGGGAGACGGCACCGGGGAGCTGTTTTTT.

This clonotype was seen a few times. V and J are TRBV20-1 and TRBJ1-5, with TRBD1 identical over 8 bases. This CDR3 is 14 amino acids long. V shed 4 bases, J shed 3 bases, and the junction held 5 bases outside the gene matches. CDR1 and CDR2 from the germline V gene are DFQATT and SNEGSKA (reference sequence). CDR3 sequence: CSATPGGFNQPQHF. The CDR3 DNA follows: TGCAGTGCTACCCCAGGGGGCTTCAATCAGCCCCAGCATTTT.

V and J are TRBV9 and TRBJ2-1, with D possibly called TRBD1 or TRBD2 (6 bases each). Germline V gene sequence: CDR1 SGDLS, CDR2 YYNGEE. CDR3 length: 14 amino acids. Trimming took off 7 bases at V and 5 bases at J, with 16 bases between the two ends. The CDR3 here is CASGPFRGHNEQFF. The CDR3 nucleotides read TGTGCCAGCGGACCTTTTCGGGGGCACAATGAGCAGTTCTTC.

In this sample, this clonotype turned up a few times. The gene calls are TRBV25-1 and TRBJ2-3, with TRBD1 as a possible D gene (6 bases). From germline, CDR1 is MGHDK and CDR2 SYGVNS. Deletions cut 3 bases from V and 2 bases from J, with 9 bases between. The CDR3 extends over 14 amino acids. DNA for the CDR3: TGTGCCAGCAGTGAGCCAGGGGTCACAGATACGCAGTATTTT. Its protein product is CASSEPGVTDTQYF. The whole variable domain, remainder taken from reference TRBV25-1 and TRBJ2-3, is EADIYQTPRYLVIGTGKKITLECSQTMGHDKMYWYQQDPGMELHLIHYSYGVNSTEKGDLSSESTVSRIRTEHFPLTLESARPSHTSQYLCASSEPGVTDTQYFGPGTRLTVL.

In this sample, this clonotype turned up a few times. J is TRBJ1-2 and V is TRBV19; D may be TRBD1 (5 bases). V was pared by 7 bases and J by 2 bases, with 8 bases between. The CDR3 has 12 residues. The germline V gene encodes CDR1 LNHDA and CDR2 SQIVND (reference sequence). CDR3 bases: TGTGCCAGTAAGGACAAGAACTATGGCTACACCTTC. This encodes CASKDKNYGYTF.

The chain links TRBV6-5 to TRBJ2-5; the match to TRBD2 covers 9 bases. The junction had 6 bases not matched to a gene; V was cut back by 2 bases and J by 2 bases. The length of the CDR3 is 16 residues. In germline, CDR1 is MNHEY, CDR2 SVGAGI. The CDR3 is CASSYLAGLRQETQYF. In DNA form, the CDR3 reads TGTGCCAGCAGTTACCTAGCGGGACTACGACAAGAGACCCAGTACTTC.

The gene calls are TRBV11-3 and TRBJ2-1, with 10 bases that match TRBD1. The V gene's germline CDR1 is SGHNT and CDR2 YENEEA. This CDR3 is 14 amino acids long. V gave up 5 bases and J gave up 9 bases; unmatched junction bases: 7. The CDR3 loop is CASSPETGGVEQFF. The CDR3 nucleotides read TGTGCCAGCAGCCCAGAGACAGGGGGCGTTGAGCAGTTCTTC.

The CDR3 loop is CASQQRGTSTDTQYF. Here the CDR3 DNA reads TGTGCCAGTCAGCAGCGGGGAACTAGCACAGATACGCAGTATTTT. V is TRBV6-1 and J is TRBJ2-3, with 7 bases aligning to TRBD2. The CDR3 is 15 amino acids. Germline values: CDR1 MNHNS, CDR2 SASEGT. Unmatched junction bases numbered 9, after V lost 9 bases and J lost 0 bases.

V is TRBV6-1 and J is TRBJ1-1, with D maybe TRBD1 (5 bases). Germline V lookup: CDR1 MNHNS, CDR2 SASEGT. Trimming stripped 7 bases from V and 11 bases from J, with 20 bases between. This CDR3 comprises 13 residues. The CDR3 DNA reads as TGTGCCAGCATACCCTACGGGGCAGGGAGGGCTTTCTTT. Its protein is CASIPYGAGRAFF.

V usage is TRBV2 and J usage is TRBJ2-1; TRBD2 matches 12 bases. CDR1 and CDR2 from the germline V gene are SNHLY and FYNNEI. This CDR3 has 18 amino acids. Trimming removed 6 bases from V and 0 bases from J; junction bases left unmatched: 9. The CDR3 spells CASRLSVTSGSSYNEQFF. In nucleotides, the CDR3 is TGTGCCAGCAGGCTCTCCGTGACTAGCGGGAGCTCCTACAATGAGCAGTTCTTC.

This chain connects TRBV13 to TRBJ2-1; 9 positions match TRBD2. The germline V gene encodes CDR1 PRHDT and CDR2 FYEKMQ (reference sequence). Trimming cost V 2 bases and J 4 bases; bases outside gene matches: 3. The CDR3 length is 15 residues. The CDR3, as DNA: TGTGCCAGCAGCTTACCGGGACTAGCTTACAATGAGCAGTTCTTC. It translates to CASSLPGLAYNEQFF.